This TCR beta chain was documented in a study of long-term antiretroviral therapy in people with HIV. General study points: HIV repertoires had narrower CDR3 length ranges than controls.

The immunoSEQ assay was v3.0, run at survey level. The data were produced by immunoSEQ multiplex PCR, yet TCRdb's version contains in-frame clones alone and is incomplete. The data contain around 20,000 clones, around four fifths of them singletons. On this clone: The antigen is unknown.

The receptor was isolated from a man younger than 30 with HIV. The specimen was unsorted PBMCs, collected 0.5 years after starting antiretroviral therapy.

CDR3 protein: CASSRPGQGSYEQYF. The CDR3 DNA reads TGTGCCAGCTCACGACCGGGACAGGGGTCCTACGAGCAGTACTTC. The chain employs TRBV18 and TRBJ2-7, with 10 bases fitting TRBD1. CDR1 is KGHSH, CDR2 LQKENI, per germline. V shed 4 bases, J shed 1 base, and the junction held 4 bases outside the gene matches. This CDR3 has 15 residues.